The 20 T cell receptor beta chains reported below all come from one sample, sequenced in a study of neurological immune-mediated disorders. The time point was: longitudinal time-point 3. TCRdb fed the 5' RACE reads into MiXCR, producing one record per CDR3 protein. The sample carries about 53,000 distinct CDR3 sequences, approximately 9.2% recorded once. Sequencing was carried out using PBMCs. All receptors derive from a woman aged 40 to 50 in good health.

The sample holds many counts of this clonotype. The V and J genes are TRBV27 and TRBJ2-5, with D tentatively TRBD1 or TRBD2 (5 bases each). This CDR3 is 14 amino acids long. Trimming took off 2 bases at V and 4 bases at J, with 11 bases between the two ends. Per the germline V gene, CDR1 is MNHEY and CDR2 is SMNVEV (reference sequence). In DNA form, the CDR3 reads TGTGCCAGCAGTTTAATGGGGGATATAGAGACCCAGTACTTC. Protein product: CASSLMGDIETQYF.

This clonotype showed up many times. The CDR3 DNA is TGCGCCAGCTCTAGGGGACTAGCGATATCTCATGGCTACAATGAGCAGTTCTTC. This translates into CASSRGLAISHGYNEQFF. The V call is TRBV5-1, the J call TRBJ2-1, with 10 bases identical to TRBD2. Looked up from germline, CDR1 is SGHRS and CDR2 is YFSETQ. This CDR3 spans 18 amino acids. With V trimmed by 7 bases and J by 3 bases, 16 bases remained unmatched.

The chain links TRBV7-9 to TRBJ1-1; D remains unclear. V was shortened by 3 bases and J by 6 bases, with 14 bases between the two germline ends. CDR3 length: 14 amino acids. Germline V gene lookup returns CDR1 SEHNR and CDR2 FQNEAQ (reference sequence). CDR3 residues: CASSFRQQSAEAFF. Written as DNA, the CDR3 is TGTGCCAGCAGCTTTCGGCAACAGTCAGCTGAAGCTTTCTTT.

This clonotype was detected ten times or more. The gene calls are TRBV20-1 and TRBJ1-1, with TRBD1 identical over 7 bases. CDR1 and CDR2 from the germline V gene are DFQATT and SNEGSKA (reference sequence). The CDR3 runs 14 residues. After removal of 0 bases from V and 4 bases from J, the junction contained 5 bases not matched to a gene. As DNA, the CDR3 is TGCAGTGCTAGAGACCCAGGGGGGGGCACTGAAGCTTTCTTT. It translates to CSARDPGGGTEAFF.

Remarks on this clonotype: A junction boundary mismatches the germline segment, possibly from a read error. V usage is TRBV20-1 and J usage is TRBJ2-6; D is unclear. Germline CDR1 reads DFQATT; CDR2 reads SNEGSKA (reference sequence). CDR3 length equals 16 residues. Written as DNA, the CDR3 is TGCAGTGCTAGAGATGAGGTTCTCTCTGGGACCAACGTCCTGACTTTC. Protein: CSARDEVLSGTNVLTF.

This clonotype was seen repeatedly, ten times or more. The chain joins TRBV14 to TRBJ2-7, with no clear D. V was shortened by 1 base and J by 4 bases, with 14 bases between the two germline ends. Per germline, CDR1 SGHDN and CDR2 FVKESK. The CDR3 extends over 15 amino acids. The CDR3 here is CASSQGGTSDYEQYF. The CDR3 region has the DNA TGTGCCAGCAGCCAAGGTGGAACCTCGGATTACGAGCAGTACTTC.

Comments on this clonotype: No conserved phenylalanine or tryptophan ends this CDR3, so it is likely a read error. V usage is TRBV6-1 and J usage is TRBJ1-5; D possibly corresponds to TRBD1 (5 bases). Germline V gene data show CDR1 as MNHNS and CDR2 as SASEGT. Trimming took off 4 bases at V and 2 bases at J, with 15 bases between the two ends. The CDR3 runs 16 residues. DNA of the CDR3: TGTGCCAGCAGTGTCCAGGGAAATAGGCGCAATCAGCCCCAGCATTGT. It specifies CASSVQGNRRNQPQHC.

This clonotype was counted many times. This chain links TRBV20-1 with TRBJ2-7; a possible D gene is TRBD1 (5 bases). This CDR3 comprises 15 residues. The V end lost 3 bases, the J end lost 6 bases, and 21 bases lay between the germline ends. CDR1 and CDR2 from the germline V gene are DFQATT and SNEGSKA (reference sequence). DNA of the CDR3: TGCAGTGCTAGTCCATGGCAGGGTATGTCTCGCGAGCAGTACTTC. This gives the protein CSASPWQGMSREQYF.

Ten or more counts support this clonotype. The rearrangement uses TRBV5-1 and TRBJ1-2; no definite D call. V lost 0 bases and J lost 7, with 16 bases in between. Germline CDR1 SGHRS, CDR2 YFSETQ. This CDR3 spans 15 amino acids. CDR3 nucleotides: TGCGCCAGCAGCTTGGAAGGTGCGGCCCCTACTGGCTACACCTTC. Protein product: CASSLEGAAPTGYTF.

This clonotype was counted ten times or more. The CDR3 region is CASSWQQGSNQPQHF. The CDR3 nucleotides read TGTGCCAGCAGCTGGCAACAGGGTAGCAATCAGCCCCAGCATTTT. V is TRBV7-2 and J is TRBJ1-5; weak D call: TRBD1 (6 bases). CDR1 SGHTA and CDR2 FQGNSA come from the germline V gene. The V gene lost 4 bases and the J gene lost 0 bases, with 10 bases spanning the gap. This CDR3 spans 15 amino acids. The entire variable domain, with the rest obtained from reference TRBV7-2 and TRBJ1-5, is as follows: GAGVSQSPSNKVTEKGKDVELRCDPISGHTALYWYRQSLGQGLEFLIYFQGNSAPDKSGLPSDRFSAERTGGSVSTLTIQRTQQEDSAVYLCASSWQQGSNQPQHFGDGTRLSIL.

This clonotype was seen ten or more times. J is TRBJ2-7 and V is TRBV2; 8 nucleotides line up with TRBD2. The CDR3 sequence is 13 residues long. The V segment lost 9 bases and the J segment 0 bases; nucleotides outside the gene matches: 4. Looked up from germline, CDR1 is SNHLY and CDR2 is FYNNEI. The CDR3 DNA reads TGTGCCAGTACTAGCGGTTACTCCTACGAGCAGTACTTC. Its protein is CASTSGYSYEQYF.

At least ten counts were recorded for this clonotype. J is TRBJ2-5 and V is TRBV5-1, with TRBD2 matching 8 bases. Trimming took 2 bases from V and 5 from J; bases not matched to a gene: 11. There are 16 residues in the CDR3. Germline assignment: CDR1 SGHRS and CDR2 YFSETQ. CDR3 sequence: CASSFSRETGGETQYF. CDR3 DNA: TGCGCCAGCAGCTTCTCCCGGGAGACGGGAGGGGAGACCCAGTACTTC.

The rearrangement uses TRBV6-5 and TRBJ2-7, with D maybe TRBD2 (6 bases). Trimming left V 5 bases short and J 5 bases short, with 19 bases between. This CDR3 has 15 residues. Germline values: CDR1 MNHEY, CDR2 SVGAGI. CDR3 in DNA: TGTGCCAGCAGTCCATACCGGGGGTCTGTCGACGAGCAGTACTTC. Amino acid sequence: CASSPYRGSVDEQYF.

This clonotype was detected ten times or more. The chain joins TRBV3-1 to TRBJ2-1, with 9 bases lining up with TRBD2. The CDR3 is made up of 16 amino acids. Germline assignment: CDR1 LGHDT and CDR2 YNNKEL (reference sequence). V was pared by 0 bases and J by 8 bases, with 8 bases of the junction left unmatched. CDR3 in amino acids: CASSQDRAGGTDEQFF. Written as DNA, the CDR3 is TGTGCCAGCAGCCAAGATAGGGCGGGGGGGACGGATGAGCAGTTCTTC.

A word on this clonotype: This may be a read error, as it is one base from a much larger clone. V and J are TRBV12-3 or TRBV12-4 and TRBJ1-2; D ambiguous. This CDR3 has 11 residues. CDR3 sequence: CAGSLDYGYTF. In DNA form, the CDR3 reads TGTGCCGGCAGTTTAGATTATGGCTACACCTTC.

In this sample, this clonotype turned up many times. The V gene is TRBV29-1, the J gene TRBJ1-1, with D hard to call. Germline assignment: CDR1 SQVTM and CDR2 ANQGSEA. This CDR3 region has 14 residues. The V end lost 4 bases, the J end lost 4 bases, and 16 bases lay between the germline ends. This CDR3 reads CSVGWLSPSTEAFF. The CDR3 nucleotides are TGCAGCGTTGGCTGGCTTTCCCCGAGCACTGAAGCTTTCTTT.

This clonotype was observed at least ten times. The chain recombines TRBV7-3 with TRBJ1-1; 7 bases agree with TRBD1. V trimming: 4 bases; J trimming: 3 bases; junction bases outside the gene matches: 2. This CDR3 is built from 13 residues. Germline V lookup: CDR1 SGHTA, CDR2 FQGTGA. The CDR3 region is CASSSQGDTEAFF. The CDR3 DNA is TGTGCCAGCAGCTCCCAGGGGGACACTGAAGCTTTCTTT.

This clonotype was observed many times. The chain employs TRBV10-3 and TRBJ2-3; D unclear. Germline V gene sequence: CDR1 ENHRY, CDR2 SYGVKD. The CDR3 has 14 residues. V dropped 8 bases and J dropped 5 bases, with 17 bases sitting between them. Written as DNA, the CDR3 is TGTGCCATCTCCTCCGGCCCCCCCATAGATACGCAGTATTTT. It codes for CAISSGPPIDTQYF.

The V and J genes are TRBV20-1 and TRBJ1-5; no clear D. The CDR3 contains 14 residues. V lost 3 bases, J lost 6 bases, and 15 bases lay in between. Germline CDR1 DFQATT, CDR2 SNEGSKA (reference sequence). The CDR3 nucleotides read TGCAGTGCTAGGGAAATAGCCGGGAGTCAGCCCCAGCATTTT. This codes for CSAREIAGSQPQHF.

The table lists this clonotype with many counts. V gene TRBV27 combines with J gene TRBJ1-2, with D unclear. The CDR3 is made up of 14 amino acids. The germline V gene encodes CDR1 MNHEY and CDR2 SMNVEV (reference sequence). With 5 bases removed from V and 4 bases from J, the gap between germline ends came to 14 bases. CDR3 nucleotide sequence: TGTGCCAGCAGTCGCCTCCCGGAGGCCTATGGCTACACCTTC. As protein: CASSRLPEAYGYTF.